These 22 T cell receptor beta chains were all obtained from the same sample, sequenced in a study of cytomegalovirus exposure and HLA in healthy donors. PCR amplification relied on 60 Vbeta primers (plus 13 Jbeta primers). Sequencing was performed with immunoSEQ multiplex PCR; in TCRdb, only in-frame clones are kept and a portion is missing. The data show around 110,000 clones, around four fifths seen once. Sequenced material: PBMCs. These receptors were obtained from a man aged 25-40 years in good health and CMV-seronegative.

This clone was seen a handful of times. The CDR3 sequence: CASKGTGDGNTIYF. For the CDR3, the DNA is TGTGCCAGCAAAGGAACGGGGGATGGAAACACCATATATTTT. The V gene is TRBV2, the J gene TRBJ1-3, with D maybe TRBD1 (5 bases). The germline V gene has CDR1 SNHLY and CDR2 FYNNEI. This CDR3 has 14 amino acids. V was cut by 7 bases and J by 3 bases, with 13 bases left in between.

The chain is built from TRBV7-9 and TRBJ1-1, with TRBD1 identical over 7 bases. The CDR3 runs 14 residues. J gave up 3 bases and V 5 bases, and 6 bases lay outside the gene matches. The germline CDR1 and CDR2 sequences are SEHNR and FQNEAQ (reference sequence). CDR3 DNA sequence: TGTGCCAGCAGCCGGGACAGTGGGTACACTGAAGCTTTCTTT. Translating gives CASSRDSGYTEAFF.

The chain employs TRBV6-5 and TRBJ1-4, with 7 bases lining up with TRBD1. V lost 10 bases, J lost 3 bases, and 5 bases stayed unmatched. Germline-derived CDR1 and CDR2 are MNHEY and SVGAGI. This CDR3 contains 13 residues. The CDR3 is CATWDSSNEKLFF. CDR3 nucleotide sequence: TGTGCCACCTGGGACAGCTCTAATGAAAAACTGTTTTTT.

The CDR3 nucleotides read TGCAGCGTTGAAGCTCCCCGGGGCTACACCTTC. Its translation: CSVEAPRGYTF. This rearrangement joins TRBV29-1 to TRBJ1-2, with D uncertain. CDR1 and CDR2 from the germline V gene are SQVTM and ANQGSEA. Trimming left V 1 base short and J 8 bases short, with 8 bases between. The CDR3 is 11 residues long.

V usage is TRBV28 and J usage is TRBJ2-5, with a weak D call TRBD2 (6 bases). Trimming stripped 8 bases from V and 3 bases from J, with 16 bases between. CDR3 length: 14 residues. CDR1 and CDR2 from the germline V gene are MDHEN and SYDVKM. Here the CDR3 reads CASGLWGVEETQYF. The CDR3 nucleotides are TGTGCCAGCGGCCTTTGGGGGGTGGAAGAGACCCAGTACTTC.

The gene calls are TRBV30 and TRBJ2-2; 9 bases map to TRBD2. The CDR3 runs to 14 residues. Trimming at V came to 8 bases and at J to 0 bases, leaving 4 bases not matched to a gene. In germline, CDR1 is GTSNPN, CDR2 SVGIG (reference sequence). This CDR3 is CARRLAANTGELFF. The CDR3 region has the DNA TGTGCCCGAAGACTAGCGGCGAACACCGGGGAGCTGTTTTTT.

This rearrangement joins TRBV28 to TRBJ1-2; 7 bases map to TRBD1. The CDR3 loop spans 12 amino acids. V was clipped by 8 bases and J by 4 bases; unmatched bases: 4. CDR1 is MDHEN, CDR2 SYDVKM, per germline. CDR3 residues: CASRQGGYGYTF. The CDR3, as DNA: TGTGCCAGCCGACAGGGAGGCTATGGCTACACCTTC.

The rearrangement joins TRBV6-5 to TRBJ2-1, with 13 bases that match TRBD2. V lost 6 bases, J lost 9 bases, and 8 bases stayed unmatched. This CDR3 contains 15 residues. Germline V gives CDR1 MNHEY, CDR2 SVGAGI. The chain's CDR3 is CASSPTSGGLGEQFF. In DNA, the CDR3 is TGTGCCAGCAGCCCGACTAGCGGGGGGCTTGGTGAGCAGTTCTTC.

V and J are TRBV5-1 and TRBJ2-1; possible D gene TRBD2, 5 bases. Germline V gene data show CDR1 as SGHRS and CDR2 as YFSETQ. The CDR3 is made up of 21 amino acids. Trimming removed 2 bases at V and 0 bases at J, with 27 bases between. Here the CDR3 DNA reads TGCGCCAGCAGCTTACCTAACGCTTTAACTAGGACCGCATCCTCCTACAATGAGCAGTTCTTC. It is translated as CASSLPNALTRTASSYNEQFF.

The chain combines TRBV14 with TRBJ2-1, with 7 bases fitting TRBD2. The CDR3 is 15 amino acids. Germline trimming cut 2 bases from V and 8 bases from J; bases unmatched to any gene: 9. Germline CDR1 and CDR2: SGHDN and FVKESK. CDR3 amino acids: CASSQTRTSLYEQFF. For the CDR3, the DNA is TGTGCCAGCAGCCAAACACGGACTAGTTTGTATGAGCAGTTCTTC.

This clone showed up just once. The gene calls are TRBV9 and TRBJ2-3; 15 bases line up with TRBD2. Germline assignment: CDR1 SGDLS and CDR2 YYNGEE. The J segment lost 2 bases and the V segment lost 6 bases, leaving 7 bases of the junction unmatched. The CDR3 loop spans 17 amino acids. The CDR3 reads CASTNGTSGGITDTQYF. In DNA form, the CDR3 reads TGTGCCAGCACCAACGGGACTAGCGGGGGGATCACAGATACGCAGTATTTT.

This clone showed up just a few times. The chain carries TRBV7-7 and TRBJ2-3; TRBD2 matches at 9 bases. Germline V gene data show CDR1 as SSHAT and CDR2 as FNYEAQ (reference sequence). The CDR3 consists of 16 residues. Germline trimming cut 4 bases from V and 1 base from J; bases unmatched to any gene: 6. The CDR3 spells CASSSGSGGRTDTQYF. The CDR3 DNA is TGTGCCAGCAGCTCTGGGAGCGGGGGGCGCACAGATACGCAGTATTTT.

The chain has TRBV20-1 and TRBJ2-7, with 10 bases fitting TRBD2. The CDR3 spans 11 residues. CDR1 is DFQATT, CDR2 SNEGSKA, per germline (reference sequence). The CDR3: CSGTSDGEQYF. Written as DNA, the CDR3 is TGCAGCGGGACTAGCGATGGGGAGCAGTACTTC.

This clone was seen at least ten times. The chain has TRBV28 and TRBJ1-4; weak D call: TRBD1 (5 bases). The V gene's germline CDR1 is MDHEN and CDR2 SYDVKM. The CDR3 sequence is 16 residues long. Between the trimmed V and J ends, which lost 5 bases and 0 bases, there was a span of 13 bases. The CDR3 DNA follows: TGTGCCAGCAGTCCCGCCACAGGAGCAACTAATGAAAAACTGTTTTTT. It encodes CASSPATGATNEKLFF.

The chain uses TRBV28 and TRBJ1-5; weak D call: TRBD1 (6 bases). The CDR3 spans 15 residues. The germline V and J ends were trimmed by 8 bases and 9 bases, with 23 bases remaining between them. Germline values: CDR1 MDHEN, CDR2 SYDVKM. In DNA, the CDR3 is TGTGCCAGCTGTGAACACCAGGGGAATCAATTGCCCCAGCATTTT. It translates to CASCEHQGNQLPQHF.

With regard to this clone: Other DNA sequences in this sample translate to the same CDR3. V usage is TRBV9 and J usage is TRBJ2-2, with a tentative D call TRBD1 (5 bases). The CDR3 runs 15 residues. The V gene's germline CDR1 is SGDLS and CDR2 YYNGEE. V was trimmed by 0 bases and J by 2 bases, leaving 8 bases between them. In nucleotides, the CDR3 is TGTGCCAGCAGCGTAGGGGGCAGTAACACCGGGGAGCTGTTTTTT. It yields the protein CASSVGGSNTGELFF.

The chain joins TRBV13 to TRBJ2-3; TRBD2 might be the D (6 bases). V dropped 4 bases and J dropped 3 bases, with 17 bases sitting between them. Germline CDR1 and CDR2: PRHDT and FYEKMQ (reference sequence). There are 16 residues in the CDR3. The CDR3 region is CASSSIGGLKTDTQYF. DNA for the CDR3: TGTGCCAGCAGCTCAATAGGCGGACTAAAGACAGATACGCAGTATTTT.

The chain combines TRBV15 with TRBJ1-5; weak D call: TRBD1 (6 bases). V was clipped by 1 base and J by 2 bases, with 6 bases between them. Germline CDR1 and CDR2: LNHNV and YYDKDF (reference sequence). CDR3 length: 14 residues. Here the CDR3 DNA reads TGTGCCACCAGCAGAGCAGGGGGCAATCAGCCCCAGCATTTT. Translated: CATSRAGGNQPQHF.

J is TRBJ1-1 and V is TRBV6-5; TRBD1 is a possible D gene (6 bases). V was clipped by 0 bases and J by 5 bases, with 10 bases between them. From germline, CDR1 is MNHEY and CDR2 SVGAGI. The CDR3 is 14 amino acids. Here the CDR3 DNA reads TGTGCCAGCAGTTACTCGATGAGGGGGACTGAAGCTTTCTTT. Its translation: CASSYSMRGTEAFF.

The V call is TRBV19, the J call TRBJ2-7, with D tentatively TRBD1 (5 bases). The CDR3 covers 13 residues. Between the trimmed V and J ends, which lost 7 bases and 3 bases, there was a span of 13 bases. The germline CDR1 and CDR2 sequences are LNHDA and SQIVND (reference sequence). CDR3 bases: TGTGCCAGTAATCCAGGGTTCGGCTACGAGCAGTACTTC. Its translation: CASNPGFGYEQYF.

The gene calls are TRBV9 and TRBJ2-5; D is undetermined. Germline V CDR1 and CDR2: SGDLS, YYNGEE. This CDR3 contains 17 residues. The V end lost 3 bases, the J end lost 1 base, and 19 bases lay between the germline ends. CDR3 amino acids: CASSDGVLSSGQETQYF. CDR3 in DNA: TGTGCCAGCAGCGACGGAGTACTATCGTCGGGCCAAGAGACCCAGTACTTC.

In this sample, this clone turned up a few times. The V and J genes are TRBV7-2 and TRBJ2-7; D is undetermined. The V and J ends lost 5 bases and 12 bases respectively, with 17 bases between them. CDR3 length: 12 residues. The germline gives CDR1 SGHTA, CDR2 FQGNSA. The CDR3 nucleotides are TGTGCCAGCAGCCCGCCACACCATTCCCCGTACTTC. Amino acid sequence: CASSPPHHSPYF.